This T cell receptor (beta chain) was captured in a study of OX40 agonist ivuxolimab in advanced cancers. With regard to the full study: Ivuxolimab was a fully human IgG2 agonistic monoclonal antibody targeting the costimulatory receptor OX40 (CD134). Intravenous ivuxolimab was administered to patients every 2 weeks at six dose levels: 0.01, 0.1, 0.3, 1.5, 3 and 10 mg/kg. Among the roughly 50 dose-escalation patients, around 19 had hepatocellular carcinoma, about 15 melanoma, 9 renal cell carcinoma and 9 head and neck cancer. In the dose-escalation cohort, 65% to 85% of patients were male, and the mean age was around 60 years with a range of about 23 to 79. Patients were allowed to have had prior anti-PD-1, anti-PD-L1 or anti-CTLA-4 therapy, and approximately 43% of the dose-escalation patients had previously received checkpoint inhibitors. Partial responses occurred in three dose-escalation patients, of whom one had hepatocellular carcinoma and two had cutaneous melanoma. Peripheral TCRbeta sequencing was intended to test whether TCR sequence diversity was altered and clonal T-cell expansion was caused by ivuxolimab. The paper reports the monotherapy dose-escalation portion (N of about 54 patients) of the phase I ivuxolimab trial.

The trial excluded patients who had a history of autoimmune disease or were on systemic immunosuppression. Peripheral blood for TCR sequencing was collected from all dose cohorts at baseline, on cycle 4 day 1, and on cycle 7 day 1. The samples were drawn from a first-in-human, open-label, multicenter phase I dose-escalation trial of ivuxolimab. The trial enrolled adults with locally advanced or metastatic head and neck squamous cell, hepatocellular, melanoma or renal cell carcinoma. Before TCR sequencing, CD4+ T cells and CD8+ T cells from peripheral blood were sorted into separate populations. About this clone itself: Which antigen it targets is not known. There are no base qualities to consult, and no much larger clone falls within one base.

For sequencing of the TCRbeta CDR3 region, genomic DNA was extracted from the sorted cells. The immunoSEQ Assay was used for sequencing of TCRbeta CDR3 regions. This immuneACCESS table, as held by TCRdb, lists in-frame sequences with V and J called but not all clones. Of the missing ones, under half trace to an unresolved V gene in checked studies; the others have no known cause. In all, the sample holds over 70,000 clones, and approximately 85% of those were seen once. The top ten clonotypes cover 6.5% to 7.5% of the sample. Including cysteine and phenylalanine, the CDR3 has 13 amino acids. The kept DNA is CDR3 alone, 39 bases in frame from the first base. Relative to germline, V is 3 bases shorter and J is 11 bases shorter, with 14 bases between their ends. The germline V gene encodes CDR1 KGHSH and CDR2 LQKENI. Overall study outcomes, separate from this receptor: The antigen specificity of the clonally expanded peripheral T cells was not determined. Partial responders in the 0.1-3.0 mg/kg groups had among the lowest normalized peripheral clonal expansion, especially among CD8+ T cells. After ivuxolimab, CD8+ T cells had more expanded clones than CD4+ T cells on average. At doses from 0.1 to 3.0 mg/kg, clonal expansion was seen in both CD4+ and CD8+ blood T cells between baseline and week 6. Low levels of normalized T-cell clonal expansion were also seen in some nonresponding patients.

The specimen was CD4+ or CD8+ T cells sorted from blood, collected in a trial of the OX40 agonist ivuxolimab. The sequence joins TRBV18 to TRBJ1-5; the D gene is not confidently resolved. The clonotype originates from an adult with an advanced solid tumor such as melanoma, head and neck, liver or kidney cancer. The CDR3 loop reads CASSPPTTKAQHF. The nucleotides read TGTGCCAGCTCACCGCCAACGACGAAGGCCCAGCATTTT. The full variable domain, with segments outside the CDR3 supplied by the reference TRBV18 and TRBJ1-5 proteins, appears as NAGVMQNPRHLVRRRGQEARLRCSPMKGHSHVYWYRQLPEEGLKFMVYLQKENIIDESGMPKERFSAEFPKEGPSILRIQQVVRGDSAAYFCASSPPTTKAQHFGDGTRLSIL.